A selection of T cell receptor beta chains follows, all from one sample in a study of shared clonotypes between healthy human individuals. Sequenced by immunoSEQ multiplex PCR; TCRdb stores in-frame clones only, minus some. The repertoire holds some 2,400,000 clones, with approximately 96% as singletons. Specimen: naive CD4+ T cells sorted from blood. The source is a man in his late teens or twenties in good health. Both conserved end residues are part of each CDR3. Fields, in order: D gene, J gene, V gene, clone size, CDR3 protein, CDR3 DNA. A D gene is named only where the DNA matches it firmly. Expanded clones are given a class, and other clones once, few, many or no size at all.

TRBD1 TRBJ2-2 TRBV7-2 once CASTTTGDTGELFF TGTGCCAGCACTACGACAGGGGACACCGGGGAGCTGTTTTTT
. TRBJ1-1 TRBV30 . CAWSYSRNTEAFF TGTGCCTGGAGCTACTCGAGGAACACTGAAGCTTTCTTT
. TRBJ1-4 TRBV30 . CAWSGLRNEKLFF TGTGCCTGGAGCGGACTGAGGAATGAAAAACTGTTTTTT
. TRBJ2-2 TRBV19 . CASSIDKGMSGELFF TGTGCCAGTAGTATAGACAAGGGGATGTCCGGGGAGCTGTTTTTT
. TRBJ1-6 TRBV19 . CASTFGTINSPLHF TGTGCCAGTACCTTCGGGACAATCAATTCACCCCTCCACTTT
. TRBJ2-3 TRBV18 . CASSPQLAETQYF TGTGCCAGCTCACCACAGCTAGCAGAAACGCAGTATTTT
. TRBJ1-3 TRBV12-5 . CASGLALTGLNSGNTIYF TGTGCTAGTGGTTTGGCCCTCACAGGGCTCAACTCTGGAAACACCATATATTTT
TRBD2 TRBJ2-3 TRBV10-3 once CAMGTSGRDTQYF TGTGCCATGGGGACTAGCGGGAGGGATACGCAGTATTTT
. TRBJ1-1 TRBV10-3 . CAISESLAGTEAFF TGTGCCATCAGTGAGTCGTTGGCGGGCACTGAAGCTTTCTTT
. TRBJ2-2 TRBV2 . CASRKMAGNTGELFF TGTGCCAGCAGAAAAATGGCAGGGAACACCGGGGAGCTGTTTTTT